This T cell receptor (beta chain) was recorded in a study of preoperative IRX-2 immunotherapy in early breast cancer. CDR1 SGHTA and CDR2 FQGNSA come from the germline V gene. CDR3 length: 16 residues. Losses at the gene ends were 2 bases for V and 8 bases for J; bases not matched to a gene: 10. The sample's treatment: preoperative locoregional IRX-2 cytokine immunotherapy. Preoperative locoregional IRX-2 cytokine immunotherapy was tested in the phase Ib source study. Produced via immunoSEQ multiplex PCR; TCRdb's table is partial and in-frame only. The table shows around 57,000 clones, with approximately 94% occurring only once.

J is TRBJ1-5 and V is TRBV7-2, with 9 nucleotides matching TRBD1. Sampling was performed from a patient treated with IRX-2 immunotherapy. This clonotype was sampled from a human donor with breast cancer. CDR3 loop: CASSLSRTGVDEPQHF. DNA of the CDR3: TGTGCCAGCAGCTTAAGTAGGACAGGGGTGGATGAGCCCCAGCATTTT. Looking up the rest from reference TRBV7-2 and TRBJ1-5 gives the full variable domain: GAGVSQSPSNKVTEKGKDVELRCDPISGHTALYWYRQSLGQGLEFLIYFQGNSAPDKSGLPSDRFSAERTGGSVSTLTIQRTQQEDSAVYLCASSLSRTGVDEPQHFGDGTRLSIL.